Listed below are T cell receptor beta chains from one sample, sequenced in a study of T cell changes during pregnancy in multiple sclerosis. Profiled with immunoSEQ multiplex PCR; TCRdb holds only in-frame clones, not every one. Here the sample spans some 120,000 clones, about 94% being singletons. The input for sequencing was peripheral blood, taken before pregnancy. The receptors originated from a female donor with multiple sclerosis, enrolled in a pregnancy study. Both conserved end residues are part of each CDR3. A D gene is named only where the DNA matches it firmly. Not all rows give a size; the values are once, few, many and, for expanded clones, a class.

clone size: -; D gene: TRBD1; V gene: TRBV6-5; J gene: TRBJ1-2; CDR3 DNA: TGTGCCAGCAGTTACTCTGGGACAGGACCTTATGGCTACACCTTC; CDR3 protein: CASSYSGTGPYGYTF
clone size: -; D gene: -; V gene: TRBV10-1; J gene: TRBJ2-3; CDR3 DNA: TGCGCCAGTCACCGATCCCCTCTGGGCGCAGATACGCAGTATTTT; CDR3 protein: CASHRSPLGADTQYF
clone size: -; D gene: TRBD1; V gene: TRBV15; J gene: TRBJ2-7; CDR3 DNA: TGTGCCACCAGCAAAGGACAGGGAATCTCCTACGAGCAGTACTTC; CDR3 protein: CATSKGQGISYEQYF
clone size: -; D gene: -; V gene: TRBV28; J gene: TRBJ1-4; CDR3 DNA: TGTGCCAGCCATGCGGGGTTAACTAATGAAAAACTGTTTTTT; CDR3 protein: CASHAGLTNEKLFF
clone size: once; D gene: TRBD1; V gene: TRBV5-1; J gene: TRBJ1-1; CDR3 DNA: TGCGCCAGCAGCCTAAGACAGGGCCGGGGCACTGAAGCTTTCTTT; CDR3 protein: CASSLRQGRGTEAFF
clone size: -; D gene: -; V gene: TRBV27; J gene: TRBJ2-1; CDR3 DNA: TGTGCCAGCAGTTTATGGGGCGGAGCCTCCTACAATGAGCAGTTCTTC; CDR3 protein: CASSLWGGASYNEQFF
clone size: -; D gene: -; V gene: TRBV9; J gene: TRBJ2-3; CDR3 DNA: TGTGCCAGCAGCGTTTTTGGGGCGACAGATACGCAGTATTTT; CDR3 protein: CASSVFGATDTQYF
clone size: once; D gene: TRBD1; V gene: TRBV7-9; J gene: TRBJ2-3; CDR3 DNA: TGTGCCAGCAGCCGGGACAGGGGCACAGATACGCAGTATTTT; CDR3 protein: CASSRDRGTDTQYF
clone size: once; D gene: -; V gene: TRBV18; J gene: TRBJ1-5; CDR3 DNA: TGTGCCAGCTCACCAGGTGCTAACAATCAGCCCCAGCATTTT; CDR3 protein: CASSPGANNQPQHF
clone size: -; D gene: -; V gene: TRBV5-5; J gene: TRBJ2-7; CDR3 DNA: TGTGCCAGCAGCTTTAGCACCTACGAGCAGTACTTC; CDR3 protein: CASSFSTYEQYF
clone size: -; D gene: -; V gene: TRBV2; J gene: TRBJ1-5; CDR3 DNA: TGTGCCAGCAGTGGACAGTGGAATCAGCCCCAGCATTTT; CDR3 protein: CASSGQWNQPQHF
clone size: -; D gene: -; V gene: TRBV5-1; J gene: TRBJ2-5; CDR3 DNA: TGCGCCAGCAGCCCCGGGGGGCGAGGTGAGACCCAGTACTTC; CDR3 protein: CASSPGGRGETQYF
clone size: -; D gene: -; V gene: TRBV19; J gene: TRBJ2-3; CDR3 DNA: TGTGCCAGTAGTATAGCGAAGGGGTGGGGCACAGATACGCAGTATTTT; CDR3 protein: CASSIAKGWGTDTQYF
clone size: -; D gene: -; V gene: TRBV30; J gene: TRBJ1-4; CDR3 DNA: TGTGCCTGGGGTCCCCTCGGGGGGGGCGGAAAACTGTTTTTT; CDR3 protein: CAWGPLGGGGKLFF
clone size: -; D gene: TRBD1; V gene: TRBV10-3; J gene: TRBJ2-3; CDR3 DNA: TGTGCCATCAGTCGGACAGGGGGAAGTTCCACAGATACGCAGTATTTT; CDR3 protein: CAISRTGGSSTDTQYF
clone size: -; D gene: -; V gene: TRBV6-4; J gene: TRBJ2-1; CDR3 DNA: TGTGCCAGCAGTGCAGAACAGGGCGATGAGCAGTTCTTC; CDR3 protein: CASSAEQGDEQFF
clone size: -; D gene: -; V gene: TRBV29-1; J gene: TRBJ1-2; CDR3 DNA: TGCAGCGTAGCTGAAGGCGGGACCCGATATGGCTACACCTTC; CDR3 protein: CSVAEGGTRYGYTF